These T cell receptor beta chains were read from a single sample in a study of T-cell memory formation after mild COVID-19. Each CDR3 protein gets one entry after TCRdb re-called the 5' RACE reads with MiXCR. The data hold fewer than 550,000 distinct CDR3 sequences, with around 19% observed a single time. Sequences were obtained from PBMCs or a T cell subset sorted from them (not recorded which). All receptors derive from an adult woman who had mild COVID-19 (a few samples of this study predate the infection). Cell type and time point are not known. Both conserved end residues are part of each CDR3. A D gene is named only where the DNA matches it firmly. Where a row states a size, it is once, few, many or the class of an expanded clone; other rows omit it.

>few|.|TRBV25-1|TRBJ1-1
TGTGCCAGCAGTGAAATCGGGACCGGGGGGCAGGCTTTCTTT
CASSEIGTGGQAFF
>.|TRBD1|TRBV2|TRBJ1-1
TGTGCCAGCAGGCAGACAGGGTACACTGAAGCTTTCTTT
CASRQTGYTEAFF
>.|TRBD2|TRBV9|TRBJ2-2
TGTGCCAGCAATGCGGGAGCTTCTGACACCGGGGAGCTGTTTTTT
CASNAGASDTGELFF
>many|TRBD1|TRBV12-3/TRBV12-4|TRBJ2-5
TGTGCCAGCCGCGGGGGACAGGGCCCAGAGACCCAGTACTTC
CASRGGQGPETQYF
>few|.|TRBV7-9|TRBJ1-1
TGTGCCAGCAGCTTAGTCGAGGCAGGGACTGAAGCTTTCTTT
CASSLVEAGTEAFF
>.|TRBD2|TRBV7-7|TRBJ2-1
TGTGCTAGCAGCCACGGGGGGAGTGAGCAGTTCTTC
CASSHGGSEQFF
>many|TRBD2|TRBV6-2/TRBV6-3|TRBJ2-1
TGTGCCAGCAGTAAGGGACTAGGTGGGGATGAGCAGTTCTTC
CASSKGLGGDEQFF
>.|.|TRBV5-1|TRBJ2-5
TGCGCCAGCAGCTTCCCCGAAGAGACCCAGTACTTC
CASSFPEETQYF
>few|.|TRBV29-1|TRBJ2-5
TGCAGCGTTGAATCCGGCTACGAGTACTTC
CSVESGYEYF
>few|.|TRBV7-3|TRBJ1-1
TGTGCCAGCAGCTCCAGTCCGGGGCAGAACACTGAAGCTTTCTTT
CASSSSPGQNTEAFF
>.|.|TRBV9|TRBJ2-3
TGTGCCAGCAGCGTAGGCGCTAGCGATCACACAGATACGCAGTATTTT
CASSVGASDHTDTQYF
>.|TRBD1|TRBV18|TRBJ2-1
TGTGCCAGCTCACCTCCCCGGCAGGGGGCCTTTAGTGAGCAGTTCTTC
CASSPPRQGAFSEQFF
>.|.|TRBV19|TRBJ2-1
TGTGCCAGTAGTATTCCGCCTACGGGTTATAACGCCTACAATGAGCAGTTCTTC
CASSIPPTGYNAYNEQFF
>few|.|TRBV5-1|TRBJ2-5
TGCGCCAGCAGCTTGGAGGGCTCCTTTTATCGAGAGACCCAGTACTTC
CASSLEGSFYRETQYF
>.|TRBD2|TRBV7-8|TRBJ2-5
TGTGCCAGCAGCCCCCACCTGGGACTAGCGGGAGGGCAAGAGACCCAGTACTTC
CASSPHLGLAGGQETQYF
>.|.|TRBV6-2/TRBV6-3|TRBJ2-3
TGTGCCACGGGGGACCGCACAGATACGCAGTATTTT
CATGDRTDTQYF
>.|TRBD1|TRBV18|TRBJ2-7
TGTGCCAGCTCACCAAGACAGGGTCAGTCCGAGCAGTACTTC
CASSPRQGQSEQYF